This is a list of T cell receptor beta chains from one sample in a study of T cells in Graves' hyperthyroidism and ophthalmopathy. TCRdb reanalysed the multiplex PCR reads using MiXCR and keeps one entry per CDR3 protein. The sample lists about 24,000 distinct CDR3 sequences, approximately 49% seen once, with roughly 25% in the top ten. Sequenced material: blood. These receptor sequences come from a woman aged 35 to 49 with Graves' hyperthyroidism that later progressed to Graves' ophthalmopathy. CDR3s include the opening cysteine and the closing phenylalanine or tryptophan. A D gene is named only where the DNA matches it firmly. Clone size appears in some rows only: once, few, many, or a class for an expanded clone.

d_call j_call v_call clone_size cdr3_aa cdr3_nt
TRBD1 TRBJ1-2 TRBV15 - CATSIRTGDYGYTF TGTGCCACCAGCATCCGGACAGGAGACTATGGCTACACCTTC
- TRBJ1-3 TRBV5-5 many CASSLGGSGNTIYF TGTGCCAGCAGCTTGGGGGGGTCAGGAAACACCATATATTTT
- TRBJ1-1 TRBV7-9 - CASNQGTKASF TGTGCAAGCAACCAGGGGACTAAAGCTTCCTTT
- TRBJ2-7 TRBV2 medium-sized CASSESSGVSYEQYF TGTGCCAGCAGTGAATCGTCAGGGGTGTCCTACGAGCAGTACTTC
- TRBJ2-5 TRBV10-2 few CASSNQETQYF TGCGCCAGCAGTAACCAAGAGACCCAGTACTTC
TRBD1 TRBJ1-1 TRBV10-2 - CASSDQTGMNTEAFF TGCGCCAGCAGTGACCAGACAGGGATGAACACTGAAGCTTTCTTT
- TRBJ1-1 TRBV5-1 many CASSTGMNTEAFF TGCGCCAGCAGCACAGGAATGAACACTGAAGCTTTCTTT
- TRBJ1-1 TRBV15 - CATSRDRLGGNTEAFF TGTGCCACCAGCAGAGATAGGTTAGGGGGGAACACTGAAGCTTTCTTT
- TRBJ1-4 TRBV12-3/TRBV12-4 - CASSPTNEKLFF TGTGCCAGCAGTCCAACTAATGAAAAACTGTTTTTT
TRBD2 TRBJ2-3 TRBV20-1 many CSATTSGSITDTQYF TGCAGTGCAACGACTAGCGGGAGTATCACAGATACGCAGTATTTT
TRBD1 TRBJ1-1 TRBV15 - CATSRSPDRDGYVTEAFF TGTGCCACCAGCAGATCCCCGGACAGGGATGGATACGTCACTGAAGCTTTCTTT
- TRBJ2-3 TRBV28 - CASSFGVGTDTQYF TGTGCCAGCAGTTTTGGGGTTGGCACAGATACGCAGTATTTT
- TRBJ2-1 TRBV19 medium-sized CASTLQGTVNEQFF TGTGCCAGTACGCTACAGGGTACGGTCAATGAGCAGTTCTTC
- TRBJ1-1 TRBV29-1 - CSVESLNTEAFF TGCAGCGTTGAATCACTGAACACTGAAGCTTTCTTT
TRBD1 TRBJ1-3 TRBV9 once CASSGLQGSSSGNTIYF TGTGCCAGCAGCGGCTTACAGGGGTCGTCGTCTGGAAACACCATATATTTT
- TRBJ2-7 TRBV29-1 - CSDEEIQGSEQYF TGCAGCGATGAAGAAATACAGGGAAGCGAGCAGTACTTC
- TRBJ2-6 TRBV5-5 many CASAAVLVQGANVLTF TGTGCCAGCGCGGCAGTCCTCGTTCAGGGGGCCAACGTCCTGACTTTC
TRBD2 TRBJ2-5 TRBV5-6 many CASSLGLAGGPGQETQYF TGTGCCAGCAGCTTGGGGCTAGCGGGAGGGCCGGGGCAAGAGACCCAGTACTTC
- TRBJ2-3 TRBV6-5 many CASSLLVPGTDTQYF TGTGCCAGCAGTTTATTGGTACCCGGCACAGATACGCAGTATTTT
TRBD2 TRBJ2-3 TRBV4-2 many CASSQDLAGGTDTQYF TGTGCCAGCAGCCAAGATCTAGCGGGAGGCACAGATACGCAGTATTTT
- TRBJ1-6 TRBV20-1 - CSARVGGAGYNSPLHF TGCAGTGCTAGAGTAGGGGGGGCGGGGTATAATTCACCCCTCCACTTT
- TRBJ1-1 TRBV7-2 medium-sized CASSHGLTEAFF TGTGCCAGCAGCCATGGCCTCACTGAAGCTTTCTTT